This TCR beta chain was identified during a study of shared clonotypes between healthy human individuals. Overall study: The study used three CD4 naive, three CD4 memory, two CD8 naive and one CD8 memory plate per donor.

Germline V gives CDR1 SGHAT, CDR2 FQNNGV. The germline V and J ends were trimmed by 3 bases and 4 bases, with 4 bases remaining between them. CDR3 length: 13 residues. TCRdb's table, derived via immunoSEQ multiplex PCR, lists solely in-frame clones and lacks some. The sample has under 650,000 clones, approximately 95% seen once. The TCR sequence derives from a woman in her thirties in good health. The sample consisted of naive CD4+ T cells sorted from blood. The subset was: CD45RA+ positively selected. V is TRBV11-2 and J is TRBJ1-6; D call uncertain. The DNA of the CDR3 is TGTGCCAGCAGCTTCCAGTATAATTCACCCCTCCACTTT. Its protein product is CASSFQYNSPLHF.